Below are 28 T cell receptor beta chains sequenced from a single sample in a study of shared clonotypes between healthy human individuals. Some clones are missing from TCRdb's copy, which holds only in-frame ones; the method was immunoSEQ multiplex PCR. Seen here are 550,000 to 800,000 clones, around 90% observed once, and the top ten hold 34%. The source material was memory CD8+ T cells from PBMCs. Subset noted: CD45RO+ cells pooled with CCR7-negative TemRA cells. The origin of the receptors is a man aged 18 to 29 in good health. Some clones in this sample may be carry-over from other donors' samples.

The rearrangement joins TRBV27 to TRBJ2-1; 9 bases are a match to TRBD1. The J segment lost 7 bases and the V segment lost 6 bases, leaving 10 bases of the junction unmatched. The CDR3 has 15 residues. The germline gives CDR1 MNHEY, CDR2 SMNVEV (reference sequence). The CDR3 loop is CASSLAGTGRNEQFF. In DNA form, the CDR3 reads TGTGCCAGCAGCCTAGCCGGGACAGGGAGGAATGAGCAGTTCTTC.

The genes are TRBV28 and TRBJ1-5; D is ambiguous. This CDR3 has 12 amino acids. Trimming took 10 bases from V and 7 from J, leaving 14 bases between them. Germline V gene sequence: CDR1 MDHEN, CDR2 SYDVKM. The CDR3 loop is CATKDEEQPQHF. CDR3 DNA sequence: TGTGCCACCAAAGACGAGGAGCAGCCCCAGCATTTT.

V is TRBV10-3 and J is TRBJ2-3; 7 nucleotides align to TRBD2. Germline CDR1 reads ENHRY; CDR2 reads SYGVKD. Trimming cost V 2 bases and J 2 bases; bases outside gene matches: 7. CDR3 length equals 16 residues. The CDR3 reads CAISELGGSPTDTQYF. For the CDR3, the DNA is TGTGCCATCAGTGAGCTGGGCGGGAGCCCCACAGATACGCAGTATTTT.

This clone was recorded once. The gene calls are TRBV15 and TRBJ2-3, with a weak D call TRBD2 (6 bases). In germline, CDR1 is LNHNV, CDR2 YYDKDF (reference sequence). This CDR3 is built from 13 residues. Between the trimmed V and J ends, which lost 5 bases and 9 bases, there was a span of 15 bases. For the CDR3, the DNA is TGTGCCACCAGCCATACTGAGGGGAGGACGCAGTATTTT. Residues: CATSHTEGRTQYF.

This clone was counted a few times. The CDR3 loop reads CASTRSPAGSLQDEQYF. The CDR3 DNA reads as TGTGCCAGCACCCGGTCCCCCGCGGGGTCCCTCCAGGACGAGCAGTACTTC. The chain has TRBV5-5 and TRBJ2-7; perhaps TRBD2 as D (6 bases). V lost 6 bases, J lost 5 bases, and 27 bases lay in between. Germline values: CDR1 SGHKS, CDR2 YYEKEE (reference sequence). The CDR3 extends over 17 amino acids.

The chain recombines TRBV28 with TRBJ1-1, with no clear D. The CDR3 is 14 amino acids. Trimming removed 1 base at V and 4 bases at J, with 10 bases between. CDR1 and CDR2 (germline): MDHEN, SYDVKM. In DNA form, the CDR3 reads TGTGCCAGCAGTTTATTTTCAACGCGCACTGAAGCTTTCTTT. It is translated as CASSLFSTRTEAFF.

V gene TRBV28 combines with J gene TRBJ1-5; D possibly corresponds to TRBD1 (5 bases). V shed 3 bases and J shed 4 bases, with 10 bases lying between them. The CDR3 is 14 amino acids. Germline assignment: CDR1 MDHEN and CDR2 SYDVKM. The CDR3: CASSLVRANQPQHF. CDR3 bases: TGTGCCAGCAGTTTGGTCAGGGCGAATCAGCCCCAGCATTTT.

As concerns this clone: The sample carries other DNA sequences with the same CDR3. V and J are TRBV27 and TRBJ2-1; TRBD1 might be the D (7 bases). The CDR3 totals 13 residues. With 5 bases removed from V and 7 bases from J, the gap between germline ends came to 12 bases. Per germline, CDR1 MNHEY and CDR2 SMNVEV (reference sequence). This CDR3 is CASSLSGGNEQFF. The CDR3 DNA is TGTGCCAGCAGTCTGTCAGGGGGGAATGAGCAGTTCTTC.

The genes are TRBV19 and TRBJ1-3, with unresolved D. V dropped 7 bases and J dropped 0 bases, with 10 bases sitting between them. This CDR3 spans 14 amino acids. The germline V gene has CDR1 LNHDA and CDR2 SQIVND (reference sequence). CDR3 DNA: TGTGCCAGTAATAGCTGGAGCTCTGGAAACACCATATATTTT. Translated: CASNSWSSGNTIYF.

V gene TRBV28 combines with J gene TRBJ2-7, with D possibly being TRBD1 or TRBD2 (5 bases each). The CDR3 is 17 amino acids. V lost 6 bases to trimming and J lost 0 bases, with 21 bases between them. Germline V gene sequence: CDR1 MDHEN, CDR2 SYDVKM. The CDR3 sequence is CASSRPGDHENSYEQYF. The CDR3 DNA is TGTGCCAGCAGCCGCCCCGGGGACCATGAGAACTCCTACGAGCAGTACTTC.

In its sample, this clone was seen once. The chain couples TRBV7-7 to TRBJ2-2; possible D gene TRBD1, 6 bases. The CDR3 is 17 residues long. V was pared by 5 bases and J by 5 bases, with 21 bases between. Germline V gene lookup returns CDR1 SSHAT and CDR2 FNYEAQ (reference sequence). The CDR3 is CASSPTAPGAGTGELFF. Written as DNA, the CDR3 is TGTGCCAGCAGCCCGACCGCCCCAGGGGCTGGGACCGGGGAGCTGTTTTTT.

V usage is TRBV19 and J usage is TRBJ1-2; D may be TRBD1 (6 bases). Germline V gene sequence: CDR1 LNHDA, CDR2 SQIVND (reference sequence). Trimming left V 7 bases short and J 3 bases short, with 18 bases between. This CDR3 is built from 15 residues. CDR3 nucleotide sequence: TGTGCCAGTATGGGGGCGACAGGTCCTCACTATGGCTACACCTTC. This codes for CASMGATGPHYGYTF. Based on the CDR3 plus reference TRBV19 and TRBJ1-2, the full variable domain is DGGITQSPKYLFRKEGQNVTLSCEQNLNHDAMYWYRQDPGQGLRLIYYSQIVNDFQKGDIAEGYSVSREKKESFPLTVTSAQKNPTAFYLCASMGATGPHYGYTFGSGTRLTVV.

The V and J genes are TRBV6-5 and TRBJ2-7; 7 nucleotides match TRBD1. V shed 6 bases, J shed 3 bases, and the junction held 8 bases outside the gene matches. The CDR3 sequence is 14 residues long. Per the germline V gene, CDR1 is MNHEY and CDR2 is SVGAGI. DNA for the CDR3: TGTGCCAGCAGCTACGGACAGGCCAACTACGAGCAGTACTTC. Its translation: CASSYGQANYEQYF.

The chain joins TRBV19 to TRBJ2-2; possibly TRBD2 for D (6 bases). Trimming cost V 7 bases and J 3 bases, with 12 bases left between them. Germline lookup yields CDR1 LNHDA and CDR2 SQIVND (reference sequence). The CDR3 loop spans 14 amino acids. The CDR3 bases are TGTGCCAGTACCCCACGGGGGTACACCGGGGAGCTGTTTTTT. Its translation: CASTPRGYTGELFF.

This clone has a single count. The chain couples TRBV7-9 to TRBJ2-7, with D perhaps matching TRBD1 (5 bases). V lost 6 bases and J lost 3, with 12 bases in between. The CDR3 is 13 amino acids. Looked up from germline, CDR1 is SEHNR and CDR2 is FQNEAQ (reference sequence). The CDR3 DNA reads TGTGCCAGCAGTTGGCAGGGCCGCTACGAGCAGTACTTC. As protein: CASSWQGRYEQYF.

J is TRBJ2-7 and V is TRBV14; the D is unclear. The V and J ends lost 2 bases and 10 bases respectively, with 15 bases between them. From germline, CDR1 is SGHDN and CDR2 FVKESK. The CDR3 has 13 amino acids. The CDR3 is CASSQIRAGLQYF. The CDR3 nucleotides read TGTGCCAGCAGCCAAATACGGGCAGGCCTCCAGTACTTC. The entire variable domain, with the rest obtained from reference TRBV14 and TRBJ2-7, is as follows: EAGVTQFPSHSVIEKGQTVTLRCDPISGHDNLYWYRRVMGKEIKFLLHFVKESKQDESGMPNNRFLAERTGGTYSTLKVQPAELEDSGVYFCASSQIRAGLQYFGPGTRLTVT.

The gene calls are TRBV15 and TRBJ2-1, with 8 bases matching TRBD2. With 0 bases clipped from V and 9 bases from J, the junction kept 16 bases outside the gene matches. Per the germline V gene, CDR1 is LNHNV and CDR2 is YYDKDF (reference sequence). The CDR3 spans 18 residues. CDR3 in amino acids: CATSRDYFVTAGGPEQFF. In DNA, the CDR3 is TGTGCCACCAGCAGAGATTATTTCGTTACGGCGGGAGGTCCTGAGCAGTTCTTC.

The chain employs TRBV27 and TRBJ2-7; the D gene is possibly TRBD2 (5 bases). V was cut by 3 bases and J by 5 bases, with 8 bases left in between. The CDR3 totals 12 residues. Germline values: CDR1 MNHEY, CDR2 SMNVEV (reference sequence). CDR3 in DNA: TGTGCCAGCAGTTTTGGGCGGGACGAGCAGTACTTC. This translates into CASSFGRDEQYF.

In its sample, this clone was seen a few times. The genes are TRBV15 and TRBJ2-2; D is perhaps TRBD1 (5 bases). Trimming cost V 3 bases and J 1 base, with 6 bases left between them. The CDR3 totals 14 residues. Germline-derived CDR1 and CDR2 are LNHNV and YYDKDF (reference sequence). The CDR3 loop is CATSRTENTGELFF. For the CDR3, the DNA is TGTGCCACCAGCAGGACAGAGAACACCGGGGAGCTGTTTTTT.

The gene calls are TRBV27 and TRBJ2-1, with 9 nucleotides matching TRBD2. This CDR3 spans 15 amino acids. CDR1 and CDR2 from the germline V gene are MNHEY and SMNVEV (reference sequence). The ends lost 0 bases at V and 8 bases at J; junction bases unmatched: 5. CDR3 residues: CASSLSAGGPYEQFF. CDR3 DNA sequence: TGTGCCAGCAGTTTATCGGCGGGAGGGCCCTATGAGCAGTTCTTC.

The chain couples TRBV7-8 to TRBJ2-1; 11 bases align to TRBD2. The ends lost 2 bases at V and 4 bases at J; junction bases unmatched: 7. The CDR3 is 17 amino acids. Germline values: CDR1 SGHVS, CDR2 FQNEAQ. This CDR3 is CASSLLHSSGRYNEQFF. Written as DNA, the CDR3 is TGTGCCAGCAGCTTATTGCATTCTAGCGGGAGGTACAATGAGCAGTTCTTC.

Regarding this clone: Other nucleotide sequences from this sample produce the same CDR3. J is TRBJ1-1 and V is TRBV27, with D tentatively TRBD1 (5 bases). This CDR3 region has 15 residues. Germline-derived CDR1 and CDR2 are MNHEY and SMNVEV (reference sequence). V was trimmed by 0 bases and J by 2 bases, leaving 10 bases between them. CDR3 loop: CASSLSRRGNTEAFF. DNA for the CDR3: TGTGCCAGCAGTTTATCGAGGAGGGGTAACACTGAAGCTTTCTTT.

This rearrangement joins TRBV4-3 to TRBJ2-1, with 13 bases that match TRBD2. V lost 4 bases, J lost 8 bases, and 5 bases stayed unmatched. Germline loops: CDR1 LGHNA, CDR2 YSLEER. This CDR3 has 15 amino acids. DNA for the CDR3: TGCGCCAGCAGCCGTGGACTAGCGGGAGACGATGAGCAGTTCTTC. It encodes CASSRGLAGDDEQFF.

V is TRBV11-2 and J is TRBJ2-1; D gene uncertain. The CDR3 is 17 residues long. Trimming removed 1 base at V and 0 bases at J, with 13 bases between. CDR1 is SGHAT, CDR2 FQNNGV, per germline. The CDR3 region is CASSLVLWGSSYNEQFF. The CDR3 DNA is TGTGCCAGCAGCTTAGTGCTGTGGGGTAGCTCCTACAATGAGCAGTTCTTC.

The chain combines TRBV13 with TRBJ2-7; D is perhaps TRBD2 (5 bases). The length of the CDR3 is 15 residues. Trimming took 4 bases from V and 7 from J, leaving 20 bases between them. Germline V gene sequence: CDR1 PRHDT, CDR2 FYEKMQ (reference sequence). CDR3: CASSSGSRVFREQYF. In nucleotides, the CDR3 is TGTGCCAGCAGCTCCGGTTCGCGGGTATTCCGGGAGCAGTACTTC.

The chain is built from TRBV11-2 and TRBJ1-3; 7 bases align to TRBD1. Germline values: CDR1 SGHAT, CDR2 FQNNGV. This CDR3 has 13 residues. V shed 4 bases, J shed 15 bases, and the junction held 12 bases outside the gene matches. The CDR3 sequence: CASSWAPGGSEYF. The CDR3, as DNA: TGTGCCAGCAGCTGGGCTCCAGGGGGGTCCGAATATTTT.

The V gene is TRBV28, the J gene TRBJ2-1; the match to TRBD2 covers 9 bases. This CDR3 region has 16 residues. J gave up 6 bases and V 4 bases, and 10 bases lay outside the gene matches. The V gene's germline CDR1 is MDHEN and CDR2 SYDVKM. CDR3 loop: CASSYRGRAPRNEQFF. CDR3 in DNA: TGTGCCAGCAGTTACCGCGGGAGGGCCCCCCGCAATGAGCAGTTCTTC.

The genes are TRBV23-1 and TRBJ2-5, with TRBD1 as a possible D gene (6 bases). TRBV23-1 is given ORF status, its function remaining uncertain. The ends were cut back, 11 bases at V and 5 bases at J, with 18 bases in the middle. This CDR3 is built from 13 residues. CDR3 nucleotide sequence: TGCGCCCTGAGCCAGGGGTGGTACGAGACCCAGTACTTC. Its translation: CALSQGWYETQYF.